Listed below are T cell receptor beta chains from one sample, sequenced in a study of OX40 agonist ivuxolimab in advanced cancers. Sequenced by immunoSEQ multiplex PCR; TCRdb stores in-frame clones only, minus some. The repertoire holds roughly 76,000 clones, with 80% to 90% as singletons. The sequencing used CD4+ or CD8+ T cells sorted from blood, collected in a trial of the OX40 agonist ivuxolimab. These TCRs come from an adult with an advanced solid tumor such as melanoma, head and neck, liver or kidney cancer. CDR3s include the opening cysteine and the closing phenylalanine or tryptophan. The D gene is left open where the match is weak. The listing skips clone size in some rows; elsewhere it reads once, few, many or a size class.

>TRBV2|TRBJ2-7|.|.
CASSARRDSGEQYF
TGTGCCAGCAGTGCTCGTCGGGACTCTGGCGAGCAGTACTTC
>TRBV23-1|TRBJ1-3|.|.
CASSLLTGISGNTIYF
TGCGCCAGCAGTCTTTTAACAGGGATCTCTGGAAACACCATATATTTT
>TRBV4-1|TRBJ2-1|.|TRBD2
CASSPLVLGGNNEQFF
TGCGCCAGCAGCCCCCTTGTTCTGGGGGGGAACAATGAGCAGTTCTTC
>TRBV6-5|TRBJ1-1|once|.
CASSYGEAAFF
TGTGCCAGCAGTTACGGAGAGGCTGCTTTCTTT
>TRBV11-3|TRBJ2-1|.|.
CASSSDRNSYNEQFF
TGTGCCAGCAGCTCCGACAGGAATTCCTACAATGAGCAGTTCTTC
>TRBV5-1|TRBJ2-7|.|.
CASSLVPISYEQYF
TGCGCCAGCAGCTTGGTACCGATAAGCTACGAGCAGTACTTC
>TRBV2|TRBJ2-1|.|TRBD2
CASIGGLAANHHEQFF
TGTGCCAGCATAGGGGGACTAGCGGCCAACCACCATGAGCAGTTCTTC
>TRBV5-8|TRBJ1-4|.|.
CASSQELNEKLFF
TGTGCCAGCAGCCAGGAGCTTAATGAAAAACTGTTTTTT
>TRBV2|TRBJ2-1|.|TRBD2
CASSTSTSGSNEQFF
TGTGCCAGCAGTACGAGCACTAGCGGGAGCAATGAGCAGTTCTTC
>TRBV25-1|TRBJ2-5|.|.
CASSEWRKQETQYF
TGTGCCAGCAGTGAATGGCGCAAACAAGAGACCCAGTACTTC
>TRBV9|TRBJ2-3|.|TRBD2
CASSVDPASGSSDTQYF
TGTGCCAGCAGCGTAGACCCTGCTAGCGGGAGTTCAGATACGCAGTATTTT
>TRBV29-1|TRBJ2-7|.|TRBD2
CRPLASGSYEQYF
TGCAGACCTCTGGCTAGCGGATCCTACGAGCAGTACTTC
>TRBV2|TRBJ2-3|.|.
CASSETDTQYF
TGTGCCAGCAGTGAAACAGATACGCAGTATTTT
>TRBV5-5|TRBJ2-5|.|.
CASSLLRASQETQYF
TGTGCCAGCAGCTTGCTCAGGGCCTCACAAGAGACCCAGTACTTC
>TRBV18|TRBJ2-2|.|.
CASSNSLTGELFF
TGTGCCAGCTCCAATTCTCTAACCGGGGAGCTGTTTTTT
>TRBV19|TRBJ2-1|.|TRBD2
CASRKGLAGVDEQFF
TGTGCCAGTCGGAAGGGACTAGCGGGAGTGGATGAGCAGTTCTTC
>TRBV7-9|TRBJ2-5|.|.
CASSLGMGSTETQYF
TGTGCCAGCAGCTTAGGGATGGGTAGCACGGAGACCCAGTACTTC
>TRBV2|TRBJ1-5|.|.
CASSVQRANQPQHF
TGTGCCAGCAGTGTCCAGCGAGCCAATCAGCCCCAGCATTTT
>TRBV19|TRBJ1-5|.|.
CASSPWGTGDQPQHF
TGTGCCAGTAGCCCATGGGGCACAGGCGATCAGCCCCAGCATTTT
>TRBV19|TRBJ1-4|once|.
CASSEPYSMGEKLFF
TGTGCCAGTAGCGAACCCTACTCCATGGGGGAAAAACTGTTTTTT
>TRBV2|TRBJ2-7|.|.
CASSVGTYEQYF
TGTGCCAGCAGTGTCGGAACCTACGAGCAGTACTTC
>TRBV5-1|TRBJ2-2|few|.
CASSLALDTLNTGELFF
TGCGCCAGCAGCTTGGCCCTGGACACCCTTAACACCGGGGAGCTGTTTTTT
>TRBV15|TRBJ2-3|.|.
CATSRDLGETDTQYF
TGTGCCACCAGCAGAGATTTAGGGGAAACAGATACGCAGTATTTT
>TRBV6-1|TRBJ2-7|few|.
CASCAGVGYEQYF
TGTGCCAGCTGTGCTGGAGTGGGTTACGAGCAGTACTTC
>TRBV30|TRBJ2-3|.|.
CAWSVRQVDTDTQYF
TGTGCCTGGAGTGTCCGGCAGGTGGACACAGATACGCAGTATTTT
>TRBV5-1|TRBJ2-3|.|.
CASSEVRSVTDTQYF
TGCGCCAGCTCTGAAGTCAGGTCCGTCACAGATACGCAGTATTTT